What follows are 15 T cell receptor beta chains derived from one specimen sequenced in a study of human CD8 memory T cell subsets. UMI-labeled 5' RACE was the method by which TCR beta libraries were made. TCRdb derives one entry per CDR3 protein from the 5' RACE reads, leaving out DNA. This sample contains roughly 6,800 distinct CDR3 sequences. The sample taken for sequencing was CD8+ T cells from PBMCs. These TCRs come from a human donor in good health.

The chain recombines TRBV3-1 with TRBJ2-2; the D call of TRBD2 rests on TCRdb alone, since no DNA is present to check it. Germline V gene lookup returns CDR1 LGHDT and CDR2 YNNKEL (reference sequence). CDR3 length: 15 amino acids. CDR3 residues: CASSQGRTSTGELFF.

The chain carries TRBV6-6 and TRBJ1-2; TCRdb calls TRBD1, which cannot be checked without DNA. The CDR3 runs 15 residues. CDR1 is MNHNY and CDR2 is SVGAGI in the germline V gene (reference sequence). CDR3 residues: CASSSDSKAVYGYTF.

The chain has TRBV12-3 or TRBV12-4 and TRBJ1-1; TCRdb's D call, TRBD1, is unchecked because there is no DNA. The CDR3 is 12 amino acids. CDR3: CASRTTGPEAFF.

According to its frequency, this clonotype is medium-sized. This CDR3 is CASSQNREGASTGELFF. The V call is TRBV4-1, the J call TRBJ2-2; TCRdb's assignment of TRBD2 cannot be checked, as there is no DNA. This CDR3 contains 17 residues. The V gene's germline CDR1 is MGHRA and CDR2 YSYEKL.

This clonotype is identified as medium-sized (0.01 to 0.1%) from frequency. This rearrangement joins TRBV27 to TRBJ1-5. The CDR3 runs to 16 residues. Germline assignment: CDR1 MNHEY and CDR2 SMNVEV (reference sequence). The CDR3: CASSLAGPKGNQPQHF.

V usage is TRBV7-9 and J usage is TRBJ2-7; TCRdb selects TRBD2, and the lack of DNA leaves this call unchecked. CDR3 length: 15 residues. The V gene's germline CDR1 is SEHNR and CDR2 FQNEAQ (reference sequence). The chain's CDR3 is CASSLGVAGSYEQYF. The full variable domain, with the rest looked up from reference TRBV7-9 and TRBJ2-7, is DTGVSQNPRHKITKRGQNVTFRCDPISEHNRLYWYRQTLGQGPEFLTYFQNEAQLEKSRLLSDRFSAERPKGSFSTLEIQRTEQGDSAMYLCASSLGVAGSYEQYFGPGTRLTVT.

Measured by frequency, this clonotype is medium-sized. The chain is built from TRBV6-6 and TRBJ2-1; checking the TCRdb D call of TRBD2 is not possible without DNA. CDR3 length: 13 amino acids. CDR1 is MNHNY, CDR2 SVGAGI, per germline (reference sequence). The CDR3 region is CASTGGGAGEQFF.

CDR3 region: CATSSSRQGGNTIYF. J is TRBJ1-3 and V is TRBV15; TCRdb's D call, TRBD1, is unchecked because there is no DNA. CDR1 and CDR2 (germline): LNHNV, YYDKDF (reference sequence). This CDR3 has 15 amino acids.

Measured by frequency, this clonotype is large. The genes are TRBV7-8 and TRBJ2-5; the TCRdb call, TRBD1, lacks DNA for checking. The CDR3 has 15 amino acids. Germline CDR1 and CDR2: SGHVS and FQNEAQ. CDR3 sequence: CASSLEGGRQETQYF.

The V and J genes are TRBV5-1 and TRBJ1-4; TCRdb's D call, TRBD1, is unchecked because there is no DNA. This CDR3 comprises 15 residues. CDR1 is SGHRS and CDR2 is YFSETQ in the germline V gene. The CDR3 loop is CASSFLGQLNEKLFF. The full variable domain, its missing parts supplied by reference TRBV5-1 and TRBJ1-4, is KAGVTQTPRYLIKTRGQQVTLSCSPISGHRSVSWYQQTPGQGLQFLFEYFSETQRNKGNFPGRFSGRQFSNSRSEMNVSTLELGDSALYLCASSFLGQLNEKLFFGSGTQLSVL.

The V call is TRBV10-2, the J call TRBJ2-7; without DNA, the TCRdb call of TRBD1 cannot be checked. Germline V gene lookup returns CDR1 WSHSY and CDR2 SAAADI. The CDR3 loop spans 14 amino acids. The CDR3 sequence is CASTGTGGGYEQYF.

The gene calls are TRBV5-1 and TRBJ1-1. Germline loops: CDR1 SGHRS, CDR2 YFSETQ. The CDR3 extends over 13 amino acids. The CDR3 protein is CASSLAGNTEAFF.

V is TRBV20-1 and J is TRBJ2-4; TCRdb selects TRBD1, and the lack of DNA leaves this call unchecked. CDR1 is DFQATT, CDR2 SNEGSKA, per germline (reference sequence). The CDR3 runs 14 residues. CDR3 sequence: CSATLIGPGDIQYF.

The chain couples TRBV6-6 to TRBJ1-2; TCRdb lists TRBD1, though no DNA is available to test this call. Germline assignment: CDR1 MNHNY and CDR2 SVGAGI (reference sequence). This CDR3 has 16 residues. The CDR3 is CASSYETGGDYYGYTF.

This CDR3 reads CSAQPGGARGYTF. This rearrangement joins TRBV20-1 to TRBJ1-2; TCRdb's assignment of TRBD1 cannot be checked, as there is no DNA. Germline V gene sequence: CDR1 DFQATT, CDR2 SNEGSKA (reference sequence). This CDR3 has 13 amino acids.